The source of this TCR beta chain is a study of T cells in Graves' hyperthyroidism and ophthalmopathy. The study left out patients who had uncontrolled infection, other autoimmune disease, pregnancy or lactation. In making diagnoses, clinical symptoms, serum thyroxine and TRAb, thyroid ultrasound and orbital computed tomography were all used. On this clonotype itself: Its antigen is as yet unknown.

The CDR3 loop spans 13 amino acids. CDR1 and CDR2 from the germline V gene are SNHLY and FYNNEI. General observations from the study: Separating ophthalmopathy from stable hyperthyroidism was achieved by a 13 V-J model. Most thyroid clonotypes with frequency above 0.001 were detected in blood.

Authors of the study amplified TCR beta CDR3 regions from RNA transcripts. Primed by the HTBI set, a first-round RT-PCR was run on the TCR CDR3. TCRdb processed the multiplex PCR reads anew with MiXCR; each CDR3 protein has one entry. Seen here are roughly 500,000 distinct CDR3 sequences, roughly 15% observed once, and the top ten hold about 29%. Sequenced input: blood. V is TRBV2 and J is TRBJ2-5, with 8 bases lining up with TRBD1. The sequence was obtained from a woman aged 25 to 39 with Graves' ophthalmopathy. This CDR3 is CTNRQGIQETQYF. The CDR3 DNA sequence: TGTACCAATAGACAGGGGATTCAAGAGACCCAGTACTTC.